The rows below give T cell receptor beta chains drawn from one sample of a study of control samples from healthy donors and cancer patients. Repertoires were generated with immunoSEQ multiplex PCR, while TCRdb's copy carries only in-frame clones and drops some. The sample has about 20,000 clones; 75% to 85% are singletons. Sequencing input: PBMCs. Receptors were obtained from a man aged 55 to 70 with head and neck cancer. Both conserved end residues are part of each CDR3. The order of the fields is clone size, J gene, D gene, V gene, CDR3 DNA, CDR3 protein. A D gene is named only where the DNA matches it firmly. Some rows mark clone size as missing; the rest say once, few, many or name a class of expanded clone.

size: .
J: TRBJ1-2
D: .
V: TRBV9
DNA: TGTGCCAGCAGCGTAGGACAGTCTAACTATGGCTACACCTTC
CDR3: CASSVGQSNYGYTF

size: .
J: TRBJ2-5
D: TRBD2
V: TRBV11-2
DNA: TGTGCCAGCAGCTCGCTACCATCTAGCGGGGGGGGACAAGAGACCCAGTACTTC
CDR3: CASSSLPSSGGGQETQYF

size: .
J: TRBJ2-1
D: TRBD1
V: TRBV5-1
DNA: TGCGCCAGCAGCTTGGCCGGGGGACAGGGTGGGAAGAACAATGAGCAGTTCTTC
CDR3: CASSLAGGQGGKNNEQFF

size: few
J: TRBJ2-7
D: TRBD2
V: TRBV7-9
DNA: TGTGCCAGCAGCCCTCCCGGGGGGGGCGCCTTGCAGCAGTACTTC
CDR3: CASSPPGGGALQQYF

size: .
J: TRBJ2-7
D: TRBD2
V: TRBV9
DNA: TGTGCCAGCAGCGTAGGTCTAGCGGGATTTGGCGAGCAGTACTTC
CDR3: CASSVGLAGFGEQYF

size: .
J: TRBJ1-2
D: .
V: TRBV19
DNA: TGTGCCAGTAGTAATGAGGGAGGGGGATTCTACTATGGCTACACCTTC
CDR3: CASSNEGGGFYYGYTF

size: once
J: TRBJ2-1
D: .
V: TRBV19
DNA: TGTGCCAGTAGTCCCGTTCCCCGGGACACCAACAATGAGCAGTTCTTC
CDR3: CASSPVPRDTNNEQFF

size: .
J: TRBJ1-1
D: .
V: TRBV5-8
DNA: TGTGCCAGCAGCGCAAACCGGGACTTCCTTGAAGCTTTCTTT
CDR3: CASSANRDFLEAFF

size: .
J: TRBJ1-1
D: .
V: TRBV5-4
DNA: TGTGCCAGCAGCTTGAACTACAGGGAGAACACTGAAGCTTTCTTT
CDR3: CASSLNYRENTEAFF

size: .
J: TRBJ2-3
D: .
V: TRBV27
DNA: TGTGCCAGCAGTTTAGGGGTCAGGGCAGATACGCAGTATTTT
CDR3: CASSLGVRADTQYF

size: .
J: TRBJ1-5
D: TRBD1
V: TRBV18
DNA: TGTGCCAGCTCCCCAGGGACAGGGGGCAATCAGCCCCAGCATTTT
CDR3: CASSPGTGGNQPQHF

size: few
J: TRBJ2-7
D: .
V: TRBV12-1
DNA: TGTGCCAGCATTGGGGGGGAAACCTACGAGCAGTACTTC
CDR3: CASIGGETYEQYF

size: .
J: TRBJ1-1
D: .
V: TRBV6-5
DNA: TGTGCCAGCAGTTCCCCACGGACCACGGGAGGGACTGAAGCTTTCTTT
CDR3: CASSSPRTTGGTEAFF

size: .
J: TRBJ2-5
D: .
V: TRBV10-1
DNA: TGCGCCAGCAAGGCGGCAGCTCAAGAGACCCAGTACTTC
CDR3: CASKAAAQETQYF

size: .
J: TRBJ1-2
D: .
V: TRBV2
DNA: TGTGCCAGCACGCGGACAGAGCGGAACTATGGCTACACCTTC
CDR3: CASTRTERNYGYTF

size: .
J: TRBJ2-7
D: .
V: TRBV28
DNA: TGTGCCAGCAGCCTCTCAAGTGGCCGGGGCGAGCAGTACTTC
CDR3: CASSLSSGRGEQYF

size: .
J: TRBJ1-3
D: .
V: TRBV7-2
DNA: TGTGCCAGCAGCCCCCGTGAGACTGGAAACACCATATATTTT
CDR3: CASSPRETGNTIYF

size: few
J: TRBJ2-1
D: TRBD2
V: TRBV7-8
DNA: TGTGCCAGCAGCCCCCGGACTAGCGGTAACAATGAGCAGTTCTTC
CDR3: CASSPRTSGNNEQFF

size: few
J: TRBJ1-5
D: TRBD1
V: TRBV10-2
DNA: TGCGCCAGCAGTGAGGGACAGGGCTTGCCCCAGCATTTT
CDR3: CASSEGQGLPQHF

size: few
J: TRBJ2-5
D: .
V: TRBV10-3
DNA: TGTGCCATCAGTGTTATCCGCAGCGACCGCCAAGAGACCCAGTACTTC
CDR3: CAISVIRSDRQETQYF

size: .
J: TRBJ2-3
D: TRBD1
V: TRBV10-1
DNA: TGCGCCAGCAGTGAGTCGGGGGACAGGGGGCAAGTAGATACGCAGTATTTT
CDR3: CASSESGDRGQVDTQYF

size: .
J: TRBJ2-7
D: .
V: TRBV3-1/TRBV3-2
DNA: TGTGCCAGCAGCCAAGGCTACGAGCAGTACTTC
CDR3: CASSQGYEQYF

size: .
J: TRBJ1-6
D: TRBD1
V: TRBV27
DNA: TGTGCCAGCAGAACAGGGACAGCTTATAATTCACCCCTCCACTTT
CDR3: CASRTGTAYNSPLHF

size: .
J: TRBJ2-2
D: .
V: TRBV6-2/TRBV6-3
DNA: TGTGCCAGCAGTCCCGCGGGGCCCACCGGGGAGCTGTTTTTT
CDR3: CASSPAGPTGELFF

size: .
J: TRBJ2-1
D: .
V: TRBV7-6
DNA: TGTGCCAGCAGACGGACTTCTAGCTCCTACAATGAGCAGTTCTTC
CDR3: CASRRTSSSYNEQFF

size: .
J: TRBJ2-7
D: .
V: TRBV29-1
DNA: TGCAGCGTCGAGACAGGGAGGTCCTACGAGCAGTACTTC
CDR3: CSVETGRSYEQYF

size: .
J: TRBJ2-1
D: TRBD2
V: TRBV12-5
DNA: TGTGCTAGTGGTTCCCGGACTAGCGGGAGGGCCAACAATGAGCAGTTCTTC
CDR3: CASGSRTSGRANNEQFF

size: .
J: TRBJ2-1
D: .
V: TRBV7-2
DNA: TGTGCCAGCAGCTTAGCGTATGAGCAGTTCTTC
CDR3: CASSLAYEQFF

size: .
J: TRBJ1-5
D: .
V: TRBV19
DNA: TGTGCCAGTAGTATAGTGGAGTCGCCCCAGCATTTT
CDR3: CASSIVESPQHF

size: once
J: TRBJ1-1
D: .
V: TRBV18
DNA: TGTGCCAGCTCACCATCGGGCGGCACTGAAGCTTTCTTT
CDR3: CASSPSGGTEAFF

size: .
J: TRBJ2-5
D: .
V: TRBV19
DNA: TGTGCCAGTAGTATAGGGACAGAAGAGACCCAGTACTTC
CDR3: CASSIGTEETQYF

size: .
J: TRBJ1-2
D: .
V: TRBV15
DNA: TGTGCCACCAGCAGCTACCCGGGTCCTTATACTTCTAACTATGGCTACACCTTC
CDR3: CATSSYPGPYTSNYGYTF

size: .
J: TRBJ1-6
D: .
V: TRBV27
DNA: TGTGCCAGCAGACTACAGGGTCGGGGTGGATCACCCCTCCACTTT
CDR3: CASRLQGRGGSPLHF

size: .
J: TRBJ2-7
D: TRBD2
V: TRBV7-6
DNA: TGTGCCAGCAGCCTGGGACTAGCGGGAGTAGGCGAGCAGTACTTC
CDR3: CASSLGLAGVGEQYF

size: few
J: TRBJ2-3
D: TRBD2
V: TRBV6-1
DNA: TGTGCCAGCAGTGATTTTAGCGGGGGGGCAGGGGTTGGAGATACGCAGTATTTT
CDR3: CASSDFSGGAGVGDTQYF